The 25 T cell receptor beta chains below come from one sample, sequenced in a study of T cell repertoires in cytomegalovirus infection. TCRdb re-called the reads through MiXCR, storing one row per CDR3 protein. This table has around 430,000 distinct CDR3 sequences, approximately 46% appearing once. Antigens for these TCRs are unknown. The sample in question was cultured PBMCs, obtained from culture after CMV antigen stimulation. These receptors all come from a human donor in good health (CMV status not recorded). Some clones in this sample may be carry-over from other donors' samples.

This clonotype was observed many times. The chain combines TRBV7-2 with TRBJ1-1, with D possibly TRBD1 on 5 matching bases. The V end was cut by 6 bases, the J end by 0 bases, with 8 bases between. The CDR3 spans 13 residues. Germline V lookup: CDR1 SGHTA, CDR2 FQGNSA. The CDR3 is CASSPQVNTEAFF. Here the CDR3 DNA reads TGTGCCAGCAGTCCACAGGTGAACACTGAAGCTTTCTTT.

The gene calls are TRBV7-2 and TRBJ2-1; 11 bases are a match to TRBD2. The J segment lost 6 bases and the V segment lost 5 bases, leaving 6 bases of the junction unmatched. The CDR3 totals 15 residues. Germline V gene lookup returns CDR1 SGHTA and CDR2 FQGNSA. The CDR3 sequence is CASSPRLAGSNEQFF. The CDR3 coding sequence is TGTGCCAGCAGCCCCCGACTAGCGGGAAGCAATGAGCAGTTCTTC.

The chain couples TRBV6-6 to TRBJ1-5, with D possibly being TRBD1 (6 bases). The CDR3 length is 15 residues. Germline CDR1 MNHNY, CDR2 SVGAGI (reference sequence). V lost 5 bases to trimming and J lost 4 bases, with 15 bases between them. The DNA of the CDR3 is TGTGCCAGCAGTCGACAGGACCCGATAAATCAGCCCCAGCATTTT. This codes for CASSRQDPINQPQHF.

The chain carries TRBV7-9 and TRBJ2-5; 7 nucleotides agree with TRBD2. After removal of 5 bases from V and 2 bases from J, the junction contained 8 bases not matched to a gene. The germline gives CDR1 SEHNR, CDR2 FQNEAQ (reference sequence). The CDR3 consists of 15 residues. CDR3 bases: TGTGCCAGCAGCCACCACGGCGGGGGACAAGAGACCCAGTACTTC. This sequence encodes CASSHHGGGQETQYF.

The CDR3 DNA is TGTGCCAGCAGCTCCAGGACAGGACCGATCACCGGGGAGCTGTTTTTT. Translated, it gives CASSSRTGPITGELFF. This chain links TRBV7-8 with TRBJ2-2, with TRBD1 matching over 7 bases. CDR1 is SGHVS, CDR2 FQNEAQ, per germline. Losses at the gene ends were 4 bases for V and 4 bases for J; bases not matched to a gene: 9. This CDR3 has 16 amino acids.

Regarding this clonotype: A read error may produce the germline difference seen at one junction end. The rearrangement uses TRBV5-3 and TRBJ1-1, with D tentatively TRBD1 (6 bases). TRBV5-3 is sorted into the ORF group, with uncertain function. The CDR3 is made up of 14 amino acids. CDR3 sequence: CASSLRGMDTEAFF. The CDR3 DNA reads as TGTGCCAGCAGCTTGAGGGGGATGGACACTGAAGCTTTCTTT.

Here the CDR3 DNA reads TGTGCCAGCTCACCGGGAAGGAATTGGGACACTGAAGCTTTCTTT. As protein: CASSPGRNWDTEAFF. The rearrangement uses TRBV18 and TRBJ1-1; D gene ambiguous. CDR3 length: 15 residues. Trimming took 3 bases from V and 3 from J, leaving 14 bases between them. Looked up from germline, CDR1 is KGHSH and CDR2 is LQKENI.

The rearrangement links TRBV6-1 to TRBJ2-7; perhaps D is TRBD1 or TRBD2 (5 bases each). Looked up from germline, CDR1 is MNHNS and CDR2 is SASEGT. Deletions cut 10 bases from V and 2 bases from J, with 15 bases between. CDR3 length equals 13 residues. CDR3 coding DNA: TGTGCCACCTTAGGGACGGAGACCTACGAGCAGTACTTC. Its translation is CATLGTETYEQYF.

V is TRBV6-2 or TRBV6-3 and J is TRBJ2-7; D is tentatively TRBD1 or TRBD2 (5 bases each). CDR1 is MNHEY, CDR2 SVGEGT, per germline. Trimming took 5 bases from V and 3 from J, leaving 29 bases between them. The CDR3 is 19 amino acids. Written as DNA, the CDR3 is TGTGCCAGCAGTGGCCGGGACCCAACTTATTGGAATAGTTTCTACGAGCAGTACTTC. As protein: CASSGRDPTYWNSFYEQYF.

In this sample, this clonotype turned up a few times. This chain uses TRBV7-9 with TRBJ1-1, with a possible D match to TRBD1 (6 bases). The CDR3 loop spans 16 amino acids. Trimming took 5 bases from V and 0 from J, leaving 16 bases between them. Germline V gene data show CDR1 as SEHNR and CDR2 as FQNEAQ (reference sequence). CDR3 sequence: CASSPPGTPLNTEAFF. The CDR3 coding sequence is TGTGCCAGCAGCCCTCCCGGGACACCTCTGAACACTGAAGCTTTCTTT.

This clonotype appeared a single time. The CDR3 reads CASSPHGSRGTNVLTF. CDR3 DNA sequence: TGTGCCAGCAGCCCCCACGGGAGCCGGGGGACCAACGTCCTGACTTTC. V usage is TRBV3-1 and J usage is TRBJ2-6; TRBD2 is a possible D gene (6 bases). Germline lookup yields CDR1 LGHDT and CDR2 YNNKEL (reference sequence). This CDR3 spans 16 amino acids. Trimming cost V 4 bases and J 8 bases, with 18 bases left between them.

V usage is TRBV19 and J usage is TRBJ1-1; weak D call: TRBD1 (6 bases). The CDR3 totals 14 residues. V lost 9 bases, J lost 0 bases, and 14 bases lay in between. Germline CDR1 LNHDA, CDR2 SQIVND (reference sequence). Written as DNA, the CDR3 is TGTGCCAGCACAGGGCAAATAATGAACACTGAAGCTTTCTTT. Translation: CASTGQIMNTEAFF. The full variable domain, its missing parts supplied by reference TRBV19 and TRBJ1-1, is DGGITQSPKYLFRKEGQNVTLSCEQNLNHDAMYWYRQDPGQGLRLIYYSQIVNDFQKGDIAEGYSVSREKKESFPLTVTSAQKNPTAFYLCASTGQIMNTEAFFGQGTRLTVV.

The chain joins TRBV19 to TRBJ1-1, with TRBD1 identical over 7 bases. Unmatched junction bases numbered 0, after V lost 5 bases and J lost 6 bases. This CDR3 comprises 11 residues. The germline V gene encodes CDR1 LNHDA and CDR2 SQIVND (reference sequence). Here the CDR3 reads CASSGTAEAFF. The CDR3 nucleotides are TGTGCCAGTAGTGGGACAGCTGAAGCTTTCTTT. Full variable domain (rest looked up from reference TRBV19 and TRBJ1-1): DGGITQSPKYLFRKEGQNVTLSCEQNLNHDAMYWYRQDPGQGLRLIYYSQIVNDFQKGDIAEGYSVSREKKESFPLTVTSAQKNPTAFYLCASSGTAEAFFGQGTRLTVV.

This sequence joins TRBV18 and TRBJ2-1; the match to TRBD2 covers 8 bases. Germline-derived CDR1 and CDR2 are KGHSH and LQKENI. The CDR3 is 16 amino acids. After removal of 3 bases from V and 7 bases from J, the junction contained 11 bases not matched to a gene. The CDR3 here is CASSPDAGSGVNEQFF. The CDR3 DNA reads as TGTGCCAGCTCACCCGATGCTGGTAGCGGGGTAAATGAGCAGTTCTTC.

The J gene is TRBJ1-3, the V gene TRBV20-1; 8 bases fit TRBD1. V shed 1 base, J shed 2 bases, and the junction held 4 bases outside the gene matches. The CDR3 loop spans 15 amino acids. Germline assignment: CDR1 DFQATT and CDR2 SNEGSKA (reference sequence). CDR3 sequence reads: CSARVWTGTGNTIYF. For the CDR3, the DNA is TGCAGTGCTAGAGTCTGGACAGGGACTGGAAACACCATATATTTT.

CDR3 residues: CASSGTSAGSSYNEQFF. CDR3 nucleotides: TGTGCCAGCAGTGGGACTAGCGCGGGGAGCTCCTACAATGAGCAGTTCTTC. This chain links TRBV6-4 with TRBJ2-1; 9 nucleotides match TRBD2. This CDR3 is built from 17 residues. From germline, CDR1 is MRHNA and CDR2 SNTAGT. V dropped 4 bases and J dropped 0; count of bases not matched to a gene: 7.

J is TRBJ1-1 and V is TRBV12-3 or TRBV12-4; TRBD1 agrees at 8 bases. Trimming cost V 6 bases and J 3 bases; bases outside gene matches: 6. This CDR3 region has 14 residues. The DNA for the CDR3 is TGTGCCAGCAGGGGCCAGGGGGCGTACACTGAAGCTTTCTTT. Amino acids: CASRGQGAYTEAFF.

V and J are TRBV6-2 or TRBV6-3 and TRBJ2-1, with D perhaps matching TRBD2 (7 bases). CDR3 length: 14 amino acids. Germline V gives CDR1 MNHEY, CDR2 SVGEGT. Trimming took 8 bases from V and 4 from J, leaving 15 bases between them. CDR3 nucleotides: TGTGCCAGCGAAGGGGGGGGGTCGTACAATGAGCAGTTCTTC. This codes for CASEGGGSYNEQFF.

The chain combines TRBV11-2 with TRBJ2-3, with 7 bases identical to TRBD2. Per germline, CDR1 SGHAT and CDR2 FQNNGV. CDR3 length: 13 residues. V was clipped by 5 bases and J by 8 bases; unmatched bases: 7. CDR3 sequence (DNA): TGTGCCAGCAGCCCCAACCCGGGAGGTACGCAGTATTTT. It specifies CASSPNPGGTQYF.

This clonotype was seen a few times. The chain has TRBV7-2 and TRBJ2-3; D gene unclear. The length of the CDR3 is 15 residues. The germline V gene has CDR1 SGHTA and CDR2 FQGNSA. V was clipped by 2 bases and J by 0 bases, with 9 bases between them. In DNA form, the CDR3 reads TGTGCCAGCAGCTTACGACCCCCGAGCACAGATACGCAGTATTTT. Amino acid sequence: CASSLRPPSTDTQYF.

This chain uses TRBV5-4 with TRBJ1-2; D is undetermined. V lost 4 bases, J lost 3 bases, and 16 bases lay in between. Per the germline V gene, CDR1 is SGHNT and CDR2 is YYREEE (reference sequence). The CDR3 spans 15 residues. The CDR3 coding sequence is TGTGCCAGCAGCCTGGGTATGGACGGTGACTATGGCTACACCTTC. This sequence encodes CASSLGMDGDYGYTF.

This clonotype is a singleton in its sample. This sequence joins TRBV5-1 and TRBJ2-1; D perhaps matches TRBD1 (5 bases). Trimming removed 4 bases from V and 0 bases from J, with 14 bases in between. The CDR3 sequence is 16 residues long. Germline V gene lookup returns CDR1 SGHRS and CDR2 YFSETQ. The CDR3 loop reads CASSAQGVVSYNEQFF. In nucleotides, the CDR3 is TGCGCCAGCAGCGCACAAGGGGTGGTCTCCTACAATGAGCAGTTCTTC.

The rearrangement uses TRBV4-1 and TRBJ2-7, with 13 nucleotides matching TRBD2. CDR1 is MGHRA and CDR2 is YSYEKL in the germline V gene. Trimming took 0 bases from V and 2 from J; bases not matched to a gene: 4. CDR3 length: 17 residues. In DNA, the CDR3 is TGCGCCAGCAGCCAAGATGAGACTAGCGGGGGGCCCTACGAGCAGTACTTC. This encodes CASSQDETSGGPYEQYF.

This clonotype was seen repeatedly, ten times or more. J is TRBJ1-1 and V is TRBV12-3 or TRBV12-4; D unresolved. The germline V and J ends were trimmed by 1 base and 1 base, with 4 bases remaining between them. CDR3 length equals 13 residues. CDR3 in amino acids: CASSLEENTEAFF. In DNA, the CDR3 is TGTGCCAGCAGTTTAGAAGAGAACACTGAAGCTTTCTTT.

The chain is built from TRBV7-6 and TRBJ1-2, with D possibly matching TRBD1 (6 bases). V shed 4 bases and J shed 1 base, with 13 bases lying between them. The CDR3 totals 15 residues. Per the germline V gene, CDR1 is SGHVS and CDR2 is FNYEAQ. The CDR3 DNA follows: TGTGCCAGCAGCTCCCCCAACAGGGATAACTATGGCTACACCTTC. Translation gives CASSSPNRDNYGYTF.